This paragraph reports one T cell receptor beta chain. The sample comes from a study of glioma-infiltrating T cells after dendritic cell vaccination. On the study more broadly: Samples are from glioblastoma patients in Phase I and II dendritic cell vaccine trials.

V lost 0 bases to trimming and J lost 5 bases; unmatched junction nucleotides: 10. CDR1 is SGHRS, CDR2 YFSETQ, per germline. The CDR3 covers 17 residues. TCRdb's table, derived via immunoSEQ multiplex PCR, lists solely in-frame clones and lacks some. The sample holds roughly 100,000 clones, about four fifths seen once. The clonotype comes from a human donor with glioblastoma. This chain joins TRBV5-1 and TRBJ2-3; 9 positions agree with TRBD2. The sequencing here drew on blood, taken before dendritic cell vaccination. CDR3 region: CASSLGVQRGVRDTQYF. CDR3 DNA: TGCGCCAGCAGCTTGGGCGTTCAGCGGGGGGTTAGAGATACGCAGTATTTT.